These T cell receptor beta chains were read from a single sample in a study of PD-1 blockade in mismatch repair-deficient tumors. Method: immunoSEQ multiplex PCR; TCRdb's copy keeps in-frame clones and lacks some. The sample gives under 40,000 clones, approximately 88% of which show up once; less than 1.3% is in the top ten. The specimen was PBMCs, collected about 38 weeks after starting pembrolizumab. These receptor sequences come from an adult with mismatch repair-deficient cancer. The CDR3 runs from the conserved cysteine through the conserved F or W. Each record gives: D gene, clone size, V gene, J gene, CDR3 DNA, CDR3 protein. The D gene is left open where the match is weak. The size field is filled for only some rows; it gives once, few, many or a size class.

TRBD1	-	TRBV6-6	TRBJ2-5	TGTGCCAGCAGTTACGAGACAGGGGGCGGGAAATACTTC	CASSYETGGGKYF
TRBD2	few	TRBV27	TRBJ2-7	TGTGCCAGCAGTTCCCCGCGGGGGGCGCGGTACGAGCAGTACTTC	CASSSPRGARYEQYF
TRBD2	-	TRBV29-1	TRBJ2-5	TGCAGCGTTGGGGACGGGAGGGAGACCCAGTACTTC	CSVGDGRETQYF
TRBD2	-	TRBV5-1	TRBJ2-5	TGCGCCAGCAGCTTATCCCCCAGCGGGAGTTCAGGAGAGACCCAGTACTTC	CASSLSPSGSSGETQYF
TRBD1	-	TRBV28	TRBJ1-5	TGTGCCAGCAGTGCTACAGGGGGCGCGAATCAGCCCCAGCATTTT	CASSATGGANQPQHF
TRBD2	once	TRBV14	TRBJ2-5	TGTGCCAGCAGCCAAGAGATGCTAGCGGGAGAATACGAGACCCAGTACTTC	CASSQEMLAGEYETQYF
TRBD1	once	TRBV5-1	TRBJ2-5	TGCGCCAGCAGCATACAGGGGGAAGAGACCCAGTACTTC	CASSIQGEETQYF
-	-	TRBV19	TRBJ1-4	TGTGCCAGTAGTTTTTCAGGGGTCGATGAAAAACTGTTTTTT	CASSFSGVDEKLFF
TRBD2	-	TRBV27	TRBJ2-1	TGTGCCAGCAGTTTATCGGGACTAGCCCTCTCCTACAATGAGCAGTTCTTC	CASSLSGLALSYNEQFF
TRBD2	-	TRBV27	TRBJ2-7	TGTGCCAGCAGTTTTACTAGCGGGACTCCTACGAGGCAGTACTTC	CASSFTSGTPTRQYF
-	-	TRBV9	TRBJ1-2	TGTGCCAGCAGCTACGACAGAGCCTATGGCTACACCTTC	CASSYDRAYGYTF
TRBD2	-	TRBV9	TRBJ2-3	TGTGCCAGCAGCGTAGGACCAGCGGGAACAGATACGCAGTATTTT	CASSVGPAGTDTQYF
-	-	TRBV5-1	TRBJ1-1	TGCGCCAGCAGCTTGATAGACACGAACACTGAAGCTTTCTTT	CASSLIDTNTEAFF
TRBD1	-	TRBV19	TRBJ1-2	TGTGCCAGTAGAGTGGGACAGGGTTTTAACTATGGCTACACCTTC	CASRVGQGFNYGYTF
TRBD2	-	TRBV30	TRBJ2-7	TGTGCCTGGAGCGCTAGCGGGAGGAGGTACGAGCAGTACTTC	CAWSASGRRYEQYF
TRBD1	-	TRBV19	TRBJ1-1	TGTGCCAGTAGTACTCGGACAGGGGGCGTAAACACTGAAGCTTTCTTT	CASSTRTGGVNTEAFF
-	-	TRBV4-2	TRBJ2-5	TGTGCCAGCAGCCAAGAGACTAGGAGAAAAGAGACCCAGTACTTC	CASSQETRRKETQYF
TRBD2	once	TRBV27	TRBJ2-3	TGTGCCAGCAGTTTCCCTCTAGCGGGAGTTGTAGATACGCAGTATTTT	CASSFPLAGVVDTQYF
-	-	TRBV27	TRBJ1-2	TGTGCCAGCAGTCCCGAGCAGGGGAGACTCTATGGCTACACCTTC	CASSPEQGRLYGYTF
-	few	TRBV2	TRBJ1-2	TGTGCCAGCAGTGAAGCCCCAGGATCCTATGGCTACACCTTC	CASSEAPGSYGYTF
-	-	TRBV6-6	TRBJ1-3	TGTGCCAGCAGTTACAACGACAGAAACACCATATATTTT	CASSYNDRNTIYF
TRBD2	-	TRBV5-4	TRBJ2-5	TGTGCCAGCAGCAGATATAGCGGGAGGGCGGGAGAGACCCAGTACTTC	CASSRYSGRAGETQYF
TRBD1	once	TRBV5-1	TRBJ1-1	TGCGCCAGCAGCTACAGGGGAGTGAACACTGAAGCTTTCTTT	CASSYRGVNTEAFF
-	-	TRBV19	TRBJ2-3	TGTGCCAGTAGCCCTGGGCGGGGATCGGATACGCAGTATTTT	CASSPGRGSDTQYF
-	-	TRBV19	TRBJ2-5	TGTGCCAGTAGTTACGGAGAGACCCAGTACTTC	CASSYGETQYF
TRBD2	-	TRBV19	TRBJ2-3	TGTGCCACCCACGGGGGGGCGGGTAGCACAGATACGCAGTATTTT	CATHGGAGSTDTQYF
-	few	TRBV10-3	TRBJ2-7	TGTGCCATCAGGGCAGCGGAGTACGGCGAGCAGTACTTC	CAIRAAEYGEQYF
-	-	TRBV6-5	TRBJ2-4	TGTGCCAGCAGTCGGGGTAGGGAGGTCGGAAACATTCAGTACTTC	CASSRGREVGNIQYF
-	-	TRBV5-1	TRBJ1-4	TGCGCCAGCAGTTCAGGGTTGGCGGCAACTAATGAAAAACTGTTTTTT	CASSSGLAATNEKLFF
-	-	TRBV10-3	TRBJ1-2	TGTGCCATCAGTGACCAGGGTTACTATGGCTACACCTTC	CAISDQGYYGYTF
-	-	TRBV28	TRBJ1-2	TGTGCCAGCAGTTTAGGGACAAAAGCTAACTATGGCTACACCTTC	CASSLGTKANYGYTF
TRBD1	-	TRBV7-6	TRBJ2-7	TGTGCCAGCAGCTTAACAGGGGACTCCTACGAGCAGTACTTC	CASSLTGDSYEQYF
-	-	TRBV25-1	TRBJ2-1	TGTGCCAGCAGTCACCGGGCGGGGGCATACAATGAGCAGTTCTTC	CASSHRAGAYNEQFF
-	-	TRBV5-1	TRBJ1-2	TGCGCCAGCAGCCCGGACAGTAGCTATGGCTACACCTTC	CASSPDSSYGYTF
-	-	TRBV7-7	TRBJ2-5	TGTGCCAGCAGCGCAAATGGCCCCGAGACCCAGTACTTC	CASSANGPETQYF
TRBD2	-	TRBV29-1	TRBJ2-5	TGCAGCGTTGAGGGGACTAGCGGGAGAGGGGGGTCTACGCAGACCCAGTACTTC	CSVEGTSGRGGSTQTQYF
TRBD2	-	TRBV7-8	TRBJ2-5	TGTGCCAGCAGCTTAGCCCGGGTTAGCGGGGACCAAGAGACCCAGTACTTC	CASSLARVSGDQETQYF
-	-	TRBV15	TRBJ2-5	TGTGCCACCAGCAGGAACTCCGCAGGGAAAGAGACCCAGTACTTC	CATSRNSAGKETQYF
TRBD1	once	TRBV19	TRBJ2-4	TGTGCCAGTAGCCCCCCCGGGACAGGGACAAGAAACATTCAGTACTTC	CASSPPGTGTRNIQYF
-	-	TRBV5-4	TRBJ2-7	TGTGCCAGCAGCCCCGGACTGACGCGAGGGATACCCTACGAGCAGTACTTC	CASSPGLTRGIPYEQYF
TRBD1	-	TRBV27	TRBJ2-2	TGTGCCAGCAGTTCACCTCCTGGACAGGGGACGGTTAACGGGGAGCTGTTTTTT	CASSSPPGQGTVNGELFF
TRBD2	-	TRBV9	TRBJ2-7	TGTGCCAGCAGCGGACTAGCGGGATCCGAGCAGTACTTC	CASSGLAGSEQYF
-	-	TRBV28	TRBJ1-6	TGTGCCAGCAGTTTTTCGGGGGGCTTTTCCTATAATTCACCCCTCCACTTT	CASSFSGGFSYNSPLHF
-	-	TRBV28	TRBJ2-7	TGTGCCAGCAGTCCCCCTTCTGGGCAGGCTCCCTACGAGCAGTACTTC	CASSPPSGQAPYEQYF
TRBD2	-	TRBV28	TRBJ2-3	TGTGCCAGCATCCCCAGCGGGAGGGGCACAGATACGCAGTATTTT	CASIPSGRGTDTQYF
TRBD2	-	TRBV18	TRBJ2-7	TGTGCCAGCTCAGGCAGCGGGAGGAGGACCTACGAGCAGTACTTC	CASSGSGRRTYEQYF
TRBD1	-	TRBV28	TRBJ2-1	TGTGCCAGCAGTTTAATAACAGGGGGGTCCTACAATGAGCAGTTCTTC	CASSLITGGSYNEQFF
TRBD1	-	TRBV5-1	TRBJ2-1	TGCGCCAGCAGCCCGGACAGGGGATATCTCCCCAATGAGCAGTTCTTC	CASSPDRGYLPNEQFF
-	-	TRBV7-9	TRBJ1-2	TGTGCCAGCAGCTTAGGGCAGGGCTTAGATGGAGGCTACACCTTC	CASSLGQGLDGGYTF
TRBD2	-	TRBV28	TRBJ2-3	TGTGCCAGCAGGATAAACCGGGGGGAGCAGTATTTT	CASRINRGEQYF
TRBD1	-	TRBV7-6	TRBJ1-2	TGTGCCAGCAGCTTAGCGCCCCGGGACAGGGCCAACTATGGCTACACCTTC	CASSLAPRDRANYGYTF
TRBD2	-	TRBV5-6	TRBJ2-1	TGTGCCAGCAGCCAACTAGGCGGGGGGGAGAGTGAGCAGTTCTTC	CASSQLGGGESEQFF
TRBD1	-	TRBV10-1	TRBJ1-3	TGCGCCAGCAGTGAAAGGGACAGTCTATTCTACTCTGGAAACACCATATATTTT	CASSERDSLFYSGNTIYF
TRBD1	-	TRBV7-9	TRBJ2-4	TGTGCCAGCAGCCCGGGGACAGGGAAGGGTTACATTCAGTACTTC	CASSPGTGKGYIQYF
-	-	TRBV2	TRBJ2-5	TGTGCCAGCAATCTCTTTGAGACCCAGTACTTC	CASNLFETQYF
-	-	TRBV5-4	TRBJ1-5	TGTGCCAGCAGCCAGACCGGCGGGGGCCTTAATCAGCCCCAGCATTTT	CASSQTGGGLNQPQHF
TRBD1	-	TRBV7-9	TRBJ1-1	TGTGCCAGCAGCCCCACAGGGGGCACTGAAGCTTTCTTT	CASSPTGGTEAFF
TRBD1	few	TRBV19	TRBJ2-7	TGTGCCAGTAGTACGCGGGGACAGGGGGACTACGAGCAGTACTTC	CASSTRGQGDYEQYF